These 11 T cell receptor beta chains were sequenced from one sample in a study of CD8+ T cells in alopecia areata. RNA was extracted and reverse transcribed into cDNA as the sequencing template. Assay used: immunoSEQ multiplex PCR; TCRdb lists only in-frame clones, some missing. The table has approximately 180,000 clones, approximately 56% seen once. This specimen consisted of CD4+ T cells sorted from blood, obtained at week 0. Source of these receptors: a human donor with alopecia areata.

This chain uses TRBV19 with TRBJ2-5; D gene unclear. Looked up from germline, CDR1 is LNHDA and CDR2 is SQIVND (reference sequence). V lost 5 bases, J lost 3 bases, and 10 bases lay in between. This CDR3 spans 13 amino acids. The CDR3 reads CASSLHTEETQYF. In nucleotides, the CDR3 is TGTGCCAGTAGTCTACACACGGAAGAGACCCAGTACTTC.

This sequence joins TRBV6-1 and TRBJ2-1, with 11 positions matching TRBD1. This CDR3 is built from 15 residues. Germline CDR1 reads MNHNS; CDR2 reads SASEGT. The V and J ends lost 6 bases and 3 bases, in that order; junction bases with no gene match: 4. The CDR3 region has the DNA TGTGCCAGCAGAAGGGACAGGGGGAACTACAATGAGCAGTTCTTC. Protein product: CASRRDRGNYNEQFF.

V is TRBV6-5 and J is TRBJ1-6; a weak D match, TRBD1 (6 bases). This CDR3 has 15 amino acids. V lost 2 bases and J lost 4, with 9 bases in between. Germline CDR1 and CDR2: MNHEY and SVGAGI. CDR3 loop: CASSYRGQYNSPLHF. DNA of the CDR3: TGTGCCAGCAGTTACCGCGGACAGTATAATTCACCCCTCCACTTT.

The rearrangement uses TRBV27 and TRBJ1-1; D not resolved. Deletions cut 3 bases from V and 4 bases from J, with 9 bases between. Germline V gives CDR1 MNHEY, CDR2 SMNVEV (reference sequence). This CDR3 spans 13 amino acids. CDR3 protein: CASSFIGSTEAFF. DNA of the CDR3: TGTGCCAGCAGTTTCATCGGCTCCACTGAAGCTTTCTTT.

The V call is TRBV6-5, the J call TRBJ1-5, with TRBD1 as a possible D gene (6 bases). Trimming took off 6 bases at V and 0 bases at J, with 12 bases between the two ends. CDR3 length: 15 amino acids. Germline assignment: CDR1 MNHEY and CDR2 SVGAGI. In DNA, the CDR3 is TGTGCCAGCAGATCGGACAGAAATAGCAATCAGCCCCAGCATTTT. Its protein is CASRSDRNSNQPQHF.

The chain combines TRBV18 with TRBJ1-1; 8 bases match TRBD1. Germline V gene sequence: CDR1 KGHSH, CDR2 LQKENI. The CDR3 contains 14 residues. With V trimmed by 3 bases and J by 5 bases, 5 bases remained unmatched. Here the CDR3 DNA reads TGTGCCAGCTCACCCGGGACAGGTGGGACTGAAGCTTTCTTT. It yields the protein CASSPGTGGTEAFF.

This clone was seen only once. This rearrangement joins TRBV5-1 to TRBJ1-1; tentatively, D is TRBD1 (5 bases). CDR1 is SGHRS and CDR2 is YFSETQ in the germline V gene. The CDR3 runs 17 residues. The V end was cut by 1 base, the J end by 0 bases, with 16 bases between. The CDR3 region is CASSLSMGVTLNTEAFF. The CDR3 coding sequence is TGCGCCAGCAGCTTGTCTATGGGGGTCACCTTGAACACTGAAGCTTTCTTT.

V gene TRBV7-8 combines with J gene TRBJ2-2, with a weak D call TRBD1 (5 bases). CDR3 size: 16 residues. Trimming pared 4 bases from V and 1 base from J, leaving 13 bases between. Germline CDR1 is SGHVS and CDR2 is FQNEAQ. This CDR3 is CASSSQTVGNTGELFF. As DNA, the CDR3 is TGTGCCAGCAGCTCACAGACAGTTGGGAACACCGGGGAGCTGTTTTTT.

This clone was detected a few times. The chain has TRBV29-1 and TRBJ1-2; D uncertain. The CDR3 is made up of 12 amino acids. The germline V gene encodes CDR1 SQVTM and CDR2 ANQGSEA. The V end was cut by 5 bases, the J end by 3 bases, with 10 bases between. DNA for the CDR3: TGCAGCGTTCTGAGGAGCGACTATGGCTACACCTTC. Protein: CSVLRSDYGYTF.

This clone was recorded a few times. The rearrangement links TRBV2 to TRBJ2-1; the D is unclear. This CDR3 comprises 11 residues. The germline V gene has CDR1 SNHLY and CDR2 FYNNEI. The V end was cut by 3 bases, the J end by 5 bases, with 2 bases between. The CDR3 loop reads CASSDDNEQFF. The CDR3 DNA sequence: TGTGCCAGCAGTGACGACAATGAGCAGTTCTTC.

The V call is TRBV5-4, the J call TRBJ1-1, with D hard to call. The CDR3 has 13 amino acids. Trimming cost V 0 bases and J 6 bases, with 9 bases left between them. CDR1 SGHNT and CDR2 YYREEE come from the germline V gene (reference sequence). The CDR3 here is CASSLGVDPEAFF. The DNA of the CDR3 is TGTGCCAGCAGCTTGGGGGTAGATCCTGAAGCTTTCTTT.